The 16 T cell receptor beta chains listed next were all sequenced from one sample in a study of OX40 agonist ivuxolimab in advanced cancers. The method was immunoSEQ multiplex PCR; TCRdb's version includes in-frame clones alone and lacks a portion of them. Seen here are more than 80,000 clones, around nine tenths observed once, and the top ten hold around 0.32%. The starting material was CD4+ or CD8+ T cells sorted from blood, obtained in a trial of the OX40 agonist ivuxolimab. All receptors derive from an adult with an advanced solid tumor such as melanoma, head and neck, liver or kidney cancer.

The CDR3 reads CAITGGNNYGYTF. The CDR3, as DNA: TGTGCCATCACAGGGGGGAATAACTATGGCTACACCTTC. The chain uses TRBV10-3 and TRBJ1-2, with 7 bases matching TRBD1. Looked up from germline, CDR1 is ENHRY and CDR2 is SYGVKD. The V segment lost 7 bases and the J segment 1 base; nucleotides outside the gene matches: 3. The CDR3 is 13 amino acids.

The genes are TRBV6-1 and TRBJ2-2, with no clear D. The CDR3 runs 13 residues. Trimming took off 3 bases at V and 3 bases at J, with 5 bases between the two ends. Germline lookup yields CDR1 MNHNS and CDR2 SASEGT. The CDR3: CASSDRHTGELFF. The CDR3 coding sequence is TGTGCCAGCAGTGACAGACACACCGGGGAGCTGTTTTTT.

This sequence joins TRBV6-4 and TRBJ2-1; D not certain. Germline V gene sequence: CDR1 MRHNA, CDR2 SNTAGT. V gave up 2 bases and J gave up 4 bases, with 12 bases separating them. The CDR3 is 15 amino acids. The CDR3 DNA reads TGTGCCAGCAGTGACGTGCGGTTCCTTTACAATGAGCAGTTCTTC. It yields the protein CASSDVRFLYNEQFF.

The chain uses TRBV19 and TRBJ2-6; D possibly corresponds to TRBD1 (6 bases). The V gene's germline CDR1 is LNHDA and CDR2 SQIVND (reference sequence). The CDR3 has 16 amino acids. The V end lost 7 bases, the J end lost 2 bases, and 15 bases lay between the germline ends. In DNA, the CDR3 is TGTGCCAGTACTCGGACAGTTAGGGCTGGGGCCAACGTCCTGACTTTC. Its translation is CASTRTVRAGANVLTF.

This chain joins TRBV7-2 and TRBJ2-7; tentatively, D is TRBD2 (7 bases). Germline CDR1 reads SGHTA; CDR2 reads FQGNSA. This CDR3 is built from 14 residues. The ends were cut back, 2 bases at V and 9 bases at J, with 17 bases in the middle. The CDR3, as DNA: TGTGCCAGCAGCTTAATTGGACTAGGGGGAAGGCAGTACTTC. This gives the protein CASSLIGLGGRQYF.

Regarding this clone: Different DNA sequences within this sample yield the same CDR3. V and J are TRBV5-1 and TRBJ2-3, with 12 positions matching TRBD2. CDR3 length: 16 amino acids. The V gene end was trimmed by 4 bases and the J gene end by 2 bases; junction bases not matched to a gene: 5. Looked up from germline, CDR1 is SGHRS and CDR2 is YFSETQ. DNA of the CDR3: TGCGCCAGCAGCCAAGGGACTAGCGGGTTCACAGATACGCAGTATTTT. As protein: CASSQGTSGFTDTQYF.

This rearrangement joins TRBV5-1 to TRBJ1-2; 10 bases are a match to TRBD1. Germline V gene sequence: CDR1 SGHRS, CDR2 YFSETQ. The CDR3 spans 13 residues. V shed 4 bases and J 7 bases; nucleotides not matched to a gene: 4. CDR3 region: CASSGTGAAGYTF. The CDR3 DNA is TGCGCCAGCAGCGGGACAGGGGCGGCTGGCTACACCTTC. Together with reference TRBV5-1 and TRBJ1-2, the CDR3 gives the full variable domain: KAGVTQTPRYLIKTRGQQVTLSCSPISGHRSVSWYQQTPGQGLQFLFEYFSETQRNKGNFPGRFSGRQFSNSRSEMNVSTLELGDSALYLCASSGTGAAGYTFGSGTRLTVV.

There are a few counts of this clone. J is TRBJ1-5 and V is TRBV19, with a possible D match to TRBD1 (5 bases). Per germline, CDR1 LNHDA and CDR2 SQIVND (reference sequence). This CDR3 region has 17 residues. Trimming pared 6 bases from V and 6 bases from J, leaving 24 bases between. The CDR3: CASRIEVAGQGVQPQHF. The CDR3 bases are TGTGCCAGTAGGATCGAGGTAGCGGGGCAGGGAGTTCAGCCCCAGCATTTT.

This clone was seen just once. The chain combines TRBV10-3 with TRBJ2-7; the match to TRBD1 covers 7 bases. The CDR3 runs to 16 residues. V gave up 5 bases and J gave up 3 bases; unmatched junction bases: 13. CDR1 is ENHRY, CDR2 SYGVKD, per germline. CDR3 protein: CAISPVGRTGDYEQYF. CDR3 coding DNA: TGTGCCATCAGTCCTGTTGGAAGAACAGGGGACTACGAGCAGTACTTC.

The V and J genes are TRBV18 and TRBJ1-2, with D perhaps matching TRBD1 (5 bases). Germline V gene lookup returns CDR1 KGHSH and CDR2 LQKENI. Trimming took off 2 bases at V and 6 bases at J, with 19 bases between the two ends. The length of the CDR3 is 16 residues. The CDR3 sequence is CASSPVQGARENGYTF. CDR3 bases: TGTGCCAGCTCACCAGTCCAGGGCGCTCGGGAGAATGGCTACACCTTC. Full variable domain (missing parts from reference TRBV18 and TRBJ1-2): NAGVMQNPRHLVRRRGQEARLRCSPMKGHSHVYWYRQLPEEGLKFMVYLQKENIIDESGMPKERFSAEFPKEGPSILRIQQVVRGDSAAYFCASSPVQGARENGYTFGSGTRLTVV.

This chain connects TRBV19 to TRBJ2-1; D is possibly TRBD1 (6 bases). V lost 7 bases and J lost 0, with 16 bases in between. Germline values: CDR1 LNHDA, CDR2 SQIVND (reference sequence). This CDR3 has 16 residues. The CDR3 is CASNRGHQSSYNEQFF. In nucleotides, the CDR3 is TGTGCCAGTAACCGGGGACACCAGAGCTCCTACAATGAGCAGTTCTTC.

J is TRBJ2-1 and V is TRBV7-9; D is ambiguous. The length of the CDR3 is 9 residues. V dropped 7 bases and J dropped 9 bases, with 4 bases sitting between them. CDR1 SEHNR and CDR2 FQNEAQ come from the germline V gene (reference sequence). The CDR3 spells CASNSEQFF. The CDR3 DNA reads TGTGCCAGCAATAGTGAGCAGTTCTTC.

This rearrangement joins TRBV6-6 to TRBJ2-1; no firm D call. The CDR3 is made up of 12 amino acids. V dropped 6 bases and J dropped 5 bases, with 8 bases sitting between them. Germline V CDR1 and CDR2: MNHNY, SVGAGI (reference sequence). The CDR3 sequence is CASSPTNNEQFF. CDR3 DNA sequence: TGTGCCAGCAGCCCCACTAACAATGAGCAGTTCTTC.

The gene calls are TRBV2 and TRBJ2-7, with D tentatively TRBD1 (6 bases). This CDR3 comprises 15 residues. Trimming took 7 bases from V and 0 from J, leaving 16 bases between them. Germline V gene lookup returns CDR1 SNHLY and CDR2 FYNNEI. The CDR3 DNA sequence: TGTGCCAGCACCTCCTACCGGGACAACTCCTACGAGCAGTACTTC. This gives the protein CASTSYRDNSYEQYF.

The chain combines TRBV28 with TRBJ1-2; maybe TRBD1 (5 bases). The length of the CDR3 is 13 residues. The germline gives CDR1 MDHEN, CDR2 SYDVKM. Trimming stripped 8 bases from V and 0 bases from J, with 10 bases between. The CDR3 is CASSGTTNYGYTF. The CDR3 DNA sequence: TGTGCCAGCTCCGGGACGACTAACTATGGCTACACCTTC.

The chain has TRBV27 and TRBJ2-1; TRBD2 agrees at 7 bases. The germline V gene has CDR1 MNHEY and CDR2 SMNVEV (reference sequence). V was pared by 8 bases and J by 10 bases, with 8 bases of the junction left unmatched. The CDR3 runs 12 residues. The CDR3 DNA follows: TGTGCCAGCGGCTTCCCGGGAGGAGAGCAGTTCTTC. Translation gives CASGFPGGEQFF.